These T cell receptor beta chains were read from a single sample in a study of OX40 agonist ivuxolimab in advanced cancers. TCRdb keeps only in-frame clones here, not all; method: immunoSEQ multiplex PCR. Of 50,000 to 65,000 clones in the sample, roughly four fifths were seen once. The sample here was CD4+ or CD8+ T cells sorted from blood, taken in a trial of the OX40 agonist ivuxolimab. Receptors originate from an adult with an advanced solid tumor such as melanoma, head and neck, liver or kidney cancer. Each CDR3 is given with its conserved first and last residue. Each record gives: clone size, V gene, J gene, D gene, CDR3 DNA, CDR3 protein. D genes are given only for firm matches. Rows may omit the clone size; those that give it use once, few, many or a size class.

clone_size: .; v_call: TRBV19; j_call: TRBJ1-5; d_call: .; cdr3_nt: TGTGCCTCCGCGCCTGCGTCGGAGAGCAATCAGCCCCAGCATTTT; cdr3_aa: CASAPASESNQPQHF
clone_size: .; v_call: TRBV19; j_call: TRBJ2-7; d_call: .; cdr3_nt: TGTGCCAGTAGTACCATCGCAGGGAGCGCCTACGAGCAGTACTTC; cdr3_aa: CASSTIAGSAYEQYF
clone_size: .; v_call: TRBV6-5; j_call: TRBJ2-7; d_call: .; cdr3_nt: TGTGCCAGCACCGAGGGTAGTGACTCCTACGAGCAGTACTTC; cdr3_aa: CASTEGSDSYEQYF
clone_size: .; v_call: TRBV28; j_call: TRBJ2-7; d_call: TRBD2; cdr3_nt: TGTGCCAGCAGATTACACAGCGGGAGAGGGGGGAACGAGCAGTACTTC; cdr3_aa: CASRLHSGRGGNEQYF
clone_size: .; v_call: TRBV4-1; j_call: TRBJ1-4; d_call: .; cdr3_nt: TGCGCCAGCAGCCTACCTGGTTCCCCTAATGAAAAACTGTTTTTT; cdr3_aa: CASSLPGSPNEKLFF
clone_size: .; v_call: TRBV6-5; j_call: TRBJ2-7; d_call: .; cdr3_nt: TGTGCCAGCACCGGCGAGGGGTACGAGCAGTACTTC; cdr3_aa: CASTGEGYEQYF
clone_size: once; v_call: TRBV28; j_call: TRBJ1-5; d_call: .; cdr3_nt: TGTGCCAGCAGTTCGGGAGATTTGAGCAATCAGCCCCAGCATTTT; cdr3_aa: CASSSGDLSNQPQHF
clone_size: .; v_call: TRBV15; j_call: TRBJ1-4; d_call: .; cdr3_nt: TGTGCCACCAGCAGAGACCTCAGCGGGTCTAATGAAAAACTGTTTTTT; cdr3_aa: CATSRDLSGSNEKLFF
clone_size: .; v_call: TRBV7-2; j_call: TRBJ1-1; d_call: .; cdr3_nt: TGTGCCAGCAGCTTAGGAGGGATGAACACTGAAGCTTTCTTT; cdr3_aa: CASSLGGMNTEAFF
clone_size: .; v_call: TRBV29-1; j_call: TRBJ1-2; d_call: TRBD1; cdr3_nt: TGCAGCGTGGGGGACAGGGAGGGCTATGGCTACACCTTC; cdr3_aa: CSVGDREGYGYTF
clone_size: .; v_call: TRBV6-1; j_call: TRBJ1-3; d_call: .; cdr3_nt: TGTGCCAGCAGTGAACGGGGTGCTGGAAACACCATATATTTT; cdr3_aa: CASSERGAGNTIYF
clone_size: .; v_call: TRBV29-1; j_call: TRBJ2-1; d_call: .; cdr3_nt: TGCAGCGTTGAAGACGCAGACAGGAGCTCCTACAATGAGCAGTTCTTC; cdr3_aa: CSVEDADRSSYNEQFF
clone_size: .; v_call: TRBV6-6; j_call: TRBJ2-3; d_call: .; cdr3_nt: TGTGCCAGCAGTTCCGCTACGCGGAAATACACAGATACGCAGTATTTT; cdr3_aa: CASSSATRKYTDTQYF
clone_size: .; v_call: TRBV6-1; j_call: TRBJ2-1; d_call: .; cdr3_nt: TGTGCCAGCAGTGAAAGGTCGCGGGGCAATGAGCAGTTCTTC; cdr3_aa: CASSERSRGNEQFF
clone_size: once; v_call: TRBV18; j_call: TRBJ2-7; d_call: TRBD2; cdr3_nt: TGTGCCAGCTCCCCCGCAGGACTAGCCGACGAGCAGTACTTC; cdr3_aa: CASSPAGLADEQYF
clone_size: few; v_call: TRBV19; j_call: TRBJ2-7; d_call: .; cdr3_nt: TGTGCCAGTAGTGCCCTTGGGGAGCAGTACTTC; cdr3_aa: CASSALGEQYF
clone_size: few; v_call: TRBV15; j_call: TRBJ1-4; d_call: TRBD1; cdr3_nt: TGTGCCACCAGCAGAGAAACAGGGGTTAGGGATTTT; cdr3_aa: CATSRETGVRDF
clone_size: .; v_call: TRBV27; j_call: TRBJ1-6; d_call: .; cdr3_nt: TGTGCCAGCAGTCGGCAGGTATATTCACCCCTCCACTTT; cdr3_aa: CASSRQVYSPLHF
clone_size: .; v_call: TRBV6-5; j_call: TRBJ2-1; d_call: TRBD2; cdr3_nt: TGTGCCAGCAGTTTCAATCTAGCGGGGAGGGAGCAGTTCTTC; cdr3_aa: CASSFNLAGREQFF
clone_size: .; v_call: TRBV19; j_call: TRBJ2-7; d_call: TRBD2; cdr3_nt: TGTGCCAGTAGATTTGCCACTAGCGGTAGCTCCTACGAGCAGTACTTC; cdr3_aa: CASRFATSGSSYEQYF
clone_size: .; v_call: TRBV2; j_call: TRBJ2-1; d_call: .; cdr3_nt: TGTGCCAGCAGCGGTACCTTGGGGAGTTCGGTCAATGAGCAGTTCTTC; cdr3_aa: CASSGTLGSSVNEQFF
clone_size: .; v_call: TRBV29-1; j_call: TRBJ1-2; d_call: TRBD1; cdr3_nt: TGCAGCGTTGAAGAGACCGGGACAGGGGGCGCAGGTGGCTACACCTTC; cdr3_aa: CSVEETGTGGAGGYTF